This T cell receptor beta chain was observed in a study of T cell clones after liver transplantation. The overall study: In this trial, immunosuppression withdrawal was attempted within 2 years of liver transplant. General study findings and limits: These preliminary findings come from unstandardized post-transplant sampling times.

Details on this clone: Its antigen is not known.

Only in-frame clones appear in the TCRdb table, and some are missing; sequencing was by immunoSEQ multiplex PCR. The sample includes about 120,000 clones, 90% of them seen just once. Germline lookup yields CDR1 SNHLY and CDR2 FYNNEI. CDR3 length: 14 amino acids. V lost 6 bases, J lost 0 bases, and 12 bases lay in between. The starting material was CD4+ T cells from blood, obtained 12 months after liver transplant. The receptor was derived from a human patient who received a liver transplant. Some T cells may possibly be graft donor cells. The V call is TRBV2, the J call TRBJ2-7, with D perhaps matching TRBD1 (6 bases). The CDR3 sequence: CASRADRLSYEQYF. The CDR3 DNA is TGTGCCAGCAGGGCGGACAGACTCTCCTACGAGCAGTACTTC.